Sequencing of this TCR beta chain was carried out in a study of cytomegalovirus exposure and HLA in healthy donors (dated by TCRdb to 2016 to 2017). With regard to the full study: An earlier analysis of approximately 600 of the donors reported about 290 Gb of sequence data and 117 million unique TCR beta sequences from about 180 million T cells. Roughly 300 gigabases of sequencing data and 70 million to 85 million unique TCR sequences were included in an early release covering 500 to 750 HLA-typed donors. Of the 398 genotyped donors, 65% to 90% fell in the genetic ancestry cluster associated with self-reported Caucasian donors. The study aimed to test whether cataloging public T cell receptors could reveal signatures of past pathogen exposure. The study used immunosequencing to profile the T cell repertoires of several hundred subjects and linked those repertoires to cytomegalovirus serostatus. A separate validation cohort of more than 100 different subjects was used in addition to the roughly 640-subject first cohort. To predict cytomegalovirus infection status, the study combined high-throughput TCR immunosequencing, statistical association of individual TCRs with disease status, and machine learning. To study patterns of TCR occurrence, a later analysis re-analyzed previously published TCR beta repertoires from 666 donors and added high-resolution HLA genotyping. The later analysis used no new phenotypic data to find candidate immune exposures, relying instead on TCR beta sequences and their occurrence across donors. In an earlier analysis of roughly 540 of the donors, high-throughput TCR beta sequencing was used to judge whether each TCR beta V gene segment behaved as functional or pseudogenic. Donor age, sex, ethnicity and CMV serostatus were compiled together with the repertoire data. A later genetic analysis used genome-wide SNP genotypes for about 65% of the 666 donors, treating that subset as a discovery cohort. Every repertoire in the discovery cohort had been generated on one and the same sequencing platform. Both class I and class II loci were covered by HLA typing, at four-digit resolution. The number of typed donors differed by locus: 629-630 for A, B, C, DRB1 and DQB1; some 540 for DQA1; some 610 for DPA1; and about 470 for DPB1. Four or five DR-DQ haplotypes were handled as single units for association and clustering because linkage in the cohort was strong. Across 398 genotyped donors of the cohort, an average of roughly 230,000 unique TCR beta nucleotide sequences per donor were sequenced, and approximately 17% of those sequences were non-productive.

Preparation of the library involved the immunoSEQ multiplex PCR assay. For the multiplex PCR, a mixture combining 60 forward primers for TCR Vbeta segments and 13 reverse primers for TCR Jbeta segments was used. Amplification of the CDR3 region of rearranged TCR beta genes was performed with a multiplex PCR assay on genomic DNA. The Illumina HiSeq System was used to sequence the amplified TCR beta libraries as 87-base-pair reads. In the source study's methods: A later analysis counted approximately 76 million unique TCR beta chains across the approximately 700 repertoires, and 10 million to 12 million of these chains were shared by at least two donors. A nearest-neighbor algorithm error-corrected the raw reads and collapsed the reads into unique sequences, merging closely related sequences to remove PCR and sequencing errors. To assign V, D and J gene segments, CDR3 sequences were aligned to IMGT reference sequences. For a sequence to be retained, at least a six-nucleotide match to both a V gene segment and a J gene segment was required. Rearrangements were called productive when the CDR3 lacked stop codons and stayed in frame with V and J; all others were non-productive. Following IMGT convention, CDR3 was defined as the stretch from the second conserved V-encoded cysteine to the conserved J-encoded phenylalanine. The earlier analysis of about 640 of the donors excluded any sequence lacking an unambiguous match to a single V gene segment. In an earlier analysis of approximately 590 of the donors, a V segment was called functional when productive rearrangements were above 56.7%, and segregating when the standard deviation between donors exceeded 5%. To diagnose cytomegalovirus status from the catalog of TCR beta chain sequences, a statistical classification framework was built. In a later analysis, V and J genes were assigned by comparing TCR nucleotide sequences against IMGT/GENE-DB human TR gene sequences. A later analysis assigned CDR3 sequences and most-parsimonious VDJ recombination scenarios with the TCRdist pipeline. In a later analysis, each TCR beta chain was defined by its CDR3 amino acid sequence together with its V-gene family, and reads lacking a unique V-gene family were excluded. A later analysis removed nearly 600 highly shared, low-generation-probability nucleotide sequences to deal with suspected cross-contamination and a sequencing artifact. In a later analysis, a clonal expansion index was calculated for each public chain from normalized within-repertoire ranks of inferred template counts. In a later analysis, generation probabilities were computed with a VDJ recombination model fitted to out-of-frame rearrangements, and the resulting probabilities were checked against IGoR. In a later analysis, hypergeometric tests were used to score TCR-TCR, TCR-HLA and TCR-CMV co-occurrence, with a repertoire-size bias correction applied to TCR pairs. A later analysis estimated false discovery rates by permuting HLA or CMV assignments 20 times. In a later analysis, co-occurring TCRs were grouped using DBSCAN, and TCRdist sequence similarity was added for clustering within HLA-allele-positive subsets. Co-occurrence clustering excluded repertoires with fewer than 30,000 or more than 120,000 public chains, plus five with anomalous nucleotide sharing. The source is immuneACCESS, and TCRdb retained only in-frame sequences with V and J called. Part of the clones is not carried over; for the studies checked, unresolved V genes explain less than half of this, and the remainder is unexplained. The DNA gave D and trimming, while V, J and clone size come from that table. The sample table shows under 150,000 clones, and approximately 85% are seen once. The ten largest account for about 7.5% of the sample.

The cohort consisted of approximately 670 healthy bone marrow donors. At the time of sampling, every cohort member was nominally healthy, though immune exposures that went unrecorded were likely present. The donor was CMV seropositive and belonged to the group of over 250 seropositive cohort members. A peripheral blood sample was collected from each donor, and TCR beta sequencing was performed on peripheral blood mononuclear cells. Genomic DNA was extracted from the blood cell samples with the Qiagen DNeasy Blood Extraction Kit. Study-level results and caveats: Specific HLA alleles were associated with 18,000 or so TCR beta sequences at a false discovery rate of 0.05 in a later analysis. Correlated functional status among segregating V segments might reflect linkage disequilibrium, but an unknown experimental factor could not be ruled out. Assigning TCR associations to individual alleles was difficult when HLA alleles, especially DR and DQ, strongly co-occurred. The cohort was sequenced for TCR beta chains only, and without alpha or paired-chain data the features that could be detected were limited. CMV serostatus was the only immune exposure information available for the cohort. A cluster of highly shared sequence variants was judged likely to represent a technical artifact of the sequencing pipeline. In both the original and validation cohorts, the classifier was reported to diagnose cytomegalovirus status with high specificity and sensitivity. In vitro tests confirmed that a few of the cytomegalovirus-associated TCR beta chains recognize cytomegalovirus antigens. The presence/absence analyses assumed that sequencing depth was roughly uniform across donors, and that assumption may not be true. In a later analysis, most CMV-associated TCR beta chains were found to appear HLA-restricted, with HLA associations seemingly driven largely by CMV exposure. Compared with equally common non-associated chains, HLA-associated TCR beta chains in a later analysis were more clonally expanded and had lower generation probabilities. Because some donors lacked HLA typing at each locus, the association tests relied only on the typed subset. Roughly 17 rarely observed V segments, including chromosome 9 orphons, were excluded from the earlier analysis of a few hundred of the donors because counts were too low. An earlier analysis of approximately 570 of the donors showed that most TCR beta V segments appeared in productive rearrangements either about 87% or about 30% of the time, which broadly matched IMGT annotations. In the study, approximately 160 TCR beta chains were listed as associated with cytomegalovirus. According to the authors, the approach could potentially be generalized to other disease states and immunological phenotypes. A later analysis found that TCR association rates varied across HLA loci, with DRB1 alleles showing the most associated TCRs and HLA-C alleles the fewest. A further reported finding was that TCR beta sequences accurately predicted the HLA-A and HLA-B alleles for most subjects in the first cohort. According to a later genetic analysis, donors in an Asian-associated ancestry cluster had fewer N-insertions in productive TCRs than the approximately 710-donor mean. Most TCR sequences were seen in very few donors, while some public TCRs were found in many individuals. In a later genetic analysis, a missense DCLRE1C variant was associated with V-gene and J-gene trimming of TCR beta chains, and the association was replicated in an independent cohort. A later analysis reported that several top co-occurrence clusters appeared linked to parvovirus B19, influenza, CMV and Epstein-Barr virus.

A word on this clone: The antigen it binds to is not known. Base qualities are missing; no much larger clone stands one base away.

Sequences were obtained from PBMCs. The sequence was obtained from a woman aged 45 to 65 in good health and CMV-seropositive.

The CDR3 protein sequence reads: CAWRGVGGAYGYTF. The bases read TGTGCCTGGAGAGGGGTAGGGGGGGCCTATGGCTACACCTTC. The sequence links TRBV30 to TRBJ1-2; TRBD1 is perhaps the D gene, given 6 matching bases. V sheds 3 bases and J sheds 4 bases, leaving 15 bases between their ends. Measured from the cysteine to the phenylalanine, the CDR3 is 14 residues long. CDR3 DNA is the only sequence kept; it has 42 bases, read in frame from the first base. Looking up the germline V gene (reference sequence) yields CDR1 GTSNPN and CDR2 SVGIG.